This T cell receptor (beta chain) came from a study of CD8+CD57+ T cells in acquired aplastic anemia. Study background: The study obtained an average of around 3.4 ug of DNA from sorted CD4+ and CD8+ cells. Study results and limitations: Between the patient and control groups, CD8+ Simpson's diversity did not differ significantly.

In patients chosen for sequencing, flow cytometry had shown CD8+CD57+ cell expansion. The patients, all of them, had severe acquired aplastic anemia. The study sampled blood from patients who had received no therapy. For this clonotype: Antigen: not known.

CDR1 SGHRS and CDR2 YFSETQ come from the germline V gene. The CDR3 totals 14 residues. Deletions cut 6 bases from V and 3 bases from J, with 15 bases between. TCR beta VDJ combinations and CDR3 sequences were profiled from genomic DNA. TCRdb used MiXCR to reprocess the reads, holding one entry per CDR3 protein. The sample has approximately 300,000 distinct CDR3 sequences; 56% are singletons. The receptor comes from a human donor with aplastic anemia. The sequenced material came from sorted CD4+, CD8+, or CD8+CD57+ T cells (not recorded which) from PBMCs. The chain combines TRBV5-1 with TRBJ1-2, with D possibly being TRBD1 (5 bases). The CDR3 loop reads CASTPRGGDYGYTF. CDR3 in DNA: TGCGCCAGCACGCCACGCGGGGGGGACTATGGCTACACCTTC.